The TCR beta chain described here comes from a study of early T cells in non-severe SARS-CoV-2 infection. About the research overall: Alpha and beta chains were unpaired, from unsorted whole-blood bulk RNA. Whole-study findings and limits: Anti-spike CD8 responses were favored in VDJdb matching, and private and CD4 specificities were missed.

cDNA molecules, individually, were tagged with unique molecular identifiers. Each CDR3 protein gets one entry after TCRdb re-called the 5' RACE reads with MiXCR. This sample has 35,000 to 50,000 distinct CDR3 sequences, with about 25% found just once. This clonotype occurred a few times. What it recognizes is unknown. The clonotype comes from an adult who was a healthcare worker with PCR-confirmed SARS-CoV-2 infection or an uninfected control (not recorded which). The sequences come from whole blood, collected at baseline.

CDR3 amino acids: CASSVTGIGYNEQFF. CDR3 nucleotides: TGTGCCAGCAGCGTAACAGGGATAGGGTACAATGAGCAGTTCTTC. The genes are TRBV7-6 and TRBJ2-1; tentative D call: TRBD1 (6 bases). The CDR3 covers 15 residues. Looked up from germline, CDR1 is SGHVS and CDR2 is FNYEAQ. Trimming took 5 bases from V and 4 from J, leaving 15 bases between them. Based on the CDR3 plus reference TRBV7-6 and TRBJ2-1, the full variable domain is GAGVSQSPRYKVTKRGQDVALRCDPISGHVSLYWYRQALGQGPEFLTYFNYEAQQDKSGLPNDRFSAERPEGSISTLTIQRTEQRDSAMYRCASSVTGIGYNEQFFGPGTRLTVL.